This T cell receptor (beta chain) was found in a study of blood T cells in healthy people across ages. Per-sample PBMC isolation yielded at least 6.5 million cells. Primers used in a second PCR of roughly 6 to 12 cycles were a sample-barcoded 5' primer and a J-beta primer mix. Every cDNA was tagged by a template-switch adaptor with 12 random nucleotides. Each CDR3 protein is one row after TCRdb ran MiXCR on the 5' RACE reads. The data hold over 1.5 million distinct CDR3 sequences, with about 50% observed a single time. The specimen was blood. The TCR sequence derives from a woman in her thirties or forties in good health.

CDR3 protein: CASSVGGRRNEKLFF. For the CDR3, the DNA is TGTGCCAGCAGCGTAGGGGGACGGAGAAATGAAAAACTGTTTTTT. V and J are TRBV9 and TRBJ1-4, with a tentative D call TRBD1 (5 bases). The V gene lost 0 bases and the J gene lost 5 bases, with 11 bases spanning the gap. CDR3 length equals 15 residues. The germline gives CDR1 SGDLS, CDR2 YYNGEE.